This T cell receptor (beta chain) was captured by sequencing in a study of cytotoxic CD8 clonotypes in ibrutinib-treated CLL. Study observations and caveats: Against age-matched healthy donors, baseline clonality ran higher and tracked circulating CD8+ T-cell counts.

As regards this clone: No antigen is known for it.

Clones were sequenced by immunoSEQ multiplex PCR, and TCRdb holds only the in-frame ones, with some missing. The sample includes 150,000 or so clones, around 84% seen only once; the top ten take less than 9%. CDR1 SGHNT and CDR2 YYREEE come from the germline V gene (reference sequence). The CDR3 has 20 amino acids. The ends lost 1 base at V and 6 bases at J; junction bases unmatched: 21. This clonotype was obtained from a human donor with chronic lymphocytic leukemia. The chain employs TRBV5-4 and TRBJ2-7; the match to TRBD2 covers 11 bases. The material was PBMCs, obtained after 36 months of ibrutinib treatment. The CDR3 DNA follows: TGTGCCAGCAGCTTGTGGGGGAGGGGAGCTAGCGGGAGGAGGGATCGCGAGCAGTACTTC. Encoded protein: CASSLWGRGASGRRDREQYF.